This T cell receptor beta chain was obtained from a study of cytomegalovirus exposure and HLA in healthy donors. The CDR3 has 16 amino acids. Looked up from germline, CDR1 is SGHDN and CDR2 is FVKESK. J gave up 8 bases and V 0 bases, and 7 bases lay outside the gene matches. The PCR had 60 Vbeta and 13 Jbeta primers. Clones were sequenced by immunoSEQ multiplex PCR, and TCRdb holds only the in-frame ones, with some missing. This sample has under 100,000 clones; more than 55% occur once, and the top ten carry approximately 5.8%. The sequenced sample consisted of PBMCs. The sequence was collected from a woman in her 30s in good health and CMV-seropositive. This chain uses TRBV14 with TRBJ1-6; 7 bases map to TRBD1. The CDR3 region is CASSQDLGTVYSPLHF. CDR3 in DNA: TGTGCCAGCAGCCAAGATCTAGGGACAGTTTATTCACCCCTCCACTTT.